This is a list of T cell receptor beta chains from one sample in a study of shared T cell receptors in the human thymus. Using immunoSEQ multiplex PCR, the repertoire was profiled, and TCRdb retains in-frame clones only, with some absent. The profile shows hundreds of thousands of clones, 70% to 90% of them singletons. These data are also associated with another study on human thymus T cells.

Specimen: thymocytes. These receptors originate from a boy in the first two years of life with a congenital heart defect. Both conserved end residues are part of each CDR3. The order of the fields is D gene, V gene, clone size, J gene, CDR3 protein, CDR3 DNA. A D gene is named only where the DNA matches it firmly. Size values are once, few and many counts, or a class for expanded clones, and some rows have none.

d_call: TRBD2; v_call: TRBV28; clone_size: -; j_call: TRBJ2-5; cdr3_aa: CASSFERTQGLGSGQETQYF; cdr3_nt: TGTGCCAGCAGTTTTGAACGGACTCAAGGGTTAGGTAGCGGGCAAGAGACCCAGTACTTC
d_call: TRBD2; v_call: TRBV28; clone_size: -; j_call: TRBJ2-5; cdr3_aa: CASSPSGMGETQYF; cdr3_nt: TGTGCCAGCAGCCCTAGCGGGATGGGTGAGACCCAGTACTTC
d_call: -; v_call: TRBV7-9; clone_size: -; j_call: TRBJ1-5; cdr3_aa: CASSPKEGGNQPQHF; cdr3_nt: TGTGCCAGCAGTCCTAAGGAGGGAGGCAATCAGCCCCAGCATTTT
d_call: -; v_call: TRBV5-8; clone_size: -; j_call: TRBJ2-2; cdr3_aa: CASSLVGRTNTGELFF; cdr3_nt: TGTGCCAGCAGCTTGGTGGGCCGAACGAACACCGGGGAGCTGTTTTTT
d_call: TRBD1; v_call: TRBV4-3; clone_size: -; j_call: TRBJ2-1; cdr3_aa: CASSQDAGTGGSNEQFF; cdr3_nt: TGCGCCAGCAGCCAAGACGCCGGGACAGGGGGGTCAAATGAGCAGTTCTTC
d_call: -; v_call: TRBV27; clone_size: -; j_call: TRBJ2-1; cdr3_aa: CASSLGLYNEQFF; cdr3_nt: TGTGCCAGCAGTTTAGGCTTATACAATGAGCAGTTCTTC
d_call: -; v_call: TRBV18; clone_size: -; j_call: TRBJ1-5; cdr3_aa: CASSSGNDNQPQHF; cdr3_nt: TGTGCCAGCTCCTCAGGCAATGACAATCAGCCCCAGCATTTT
d_call: -; v_call: TRBV28; clone_size: -; j_call: TRBJ1-5; cdr3_aa: CASSFPGWPYSNQPQHF; cdr3_nt: TGTGCCAGCAGTTTCCCAGGGTGGCCGTATAGCAATCAGCCCCAGCATTTT
d_call: TRBD1; v_call: TRBV10-3; clone_size: few; j_call: TRBJ1-5; cdr3_aa: CAISTTGSNQPQHF; cdr3_nt: TGTGCCATCAGCACGACAGGGAGCAATCAGCCCCAGCATTTT
d_call: -; v_call: TRBV6-4; clone_size: once; j_call: TRBJ2-1; cdr3_aa: CASSSGEGVSGEQFF; cdr3_nt: TGTGCCAGCAGTTCCGGGGAGGGGGTTAGCGGTGAGCAGTTCTTC
d_call: TRBD2; v_call: TRBV30; clone_size: -; j_call: TRBJ2-1; cdr3_aa: CAWSVPLAGGNEQFF; cdr3_nt: TGTGCCTGGAGTGTACCCCTAGCGGGAGGCAATGAGCAGTTCTTC
d_call: TRBD2; v_call: TRBV15; clone_size: -; j_call: TRBJ2-1; cdr3_aa: CATIRLAGEGNNEQFF; cdr3_nt: TGTGCCACCATTCGGCTAGCGGGAGAGGGTAACAATGAGCAGTTCTTC
d_call: TRBD1; v_call: TRBV9; clone_size: -; j_call: TRBJ1-2; cdr3_aa: CANGGKTGGAGGYTF; cdr3_nt: TGTGCCAACGGAGGTAAGACAGGGGGCGCCGGTGGCTACACCTTC
d_call: TRBD2; v_call: TRBV5-8; clone_size: -; j_call: TRBJ2-7; cdr3_aa: CASSQPTSGRNYEQYF; cdr3_nt: TGTGCCAGCAGCCAACCGACTAGCGGGAGAAACTACGAGCAGTACTTC
d_call: TRBD1; v_call: TRBV23-1; clone_size: once; j_call: TRBJ2-1; cdr3_aa: CASSPKDRVKFF; cdr3_nt: TGCGCCAGCAGTCCTAAGGACAGGGTTAAGTTCTTC
d_call: -; v_call: TRBV19; clone_size: -; j_call: TRBJ1-1; cdr3_aa: CASSIVAGPEAFF; cdr3_nt: TGTGCCAGTAGTATAGTTGCAGGGCCAGAAGCTTTCTTT
d_call: TRBD2; v_call: TRBV5-4; clone_size: -; j_call: TRBJ2-4; cdr3_aa: CASSFGLAVAKNIQYF; cdr3_nt: TGTGCCAGCAGCTTCGGACTAGCGGTAGCCAAAAACATTCAGTACTTC
d_call: -; v_call: TRBV4-1; clone_size: -; j_call: TRBJ1-1; cdr3_aa: CASSQEDARGHTEAFF; cdr3_nt: TGCGCCAGCAGCCAAGAGGATGCGCGGGGTCACACTGAAGCTTTCTTT
d_call: TRBD1; v_call: TRBV6-6; clone_size: -; j_call: TRBJ2-7; cdr3_aa: CASSIGQGSSYEQYF; cdr3_nt: TGTGCCAGCAGTATCGGACAGGGCAGCTCCTACGAGCAGTACTTC
d_call: TRBD1; v_call: TRBV5-6; clone_size: -; j_call: TRBJ1-5; cdr3_aa: CASSSRQGRQPQHF; cdr3_nt: TGTGCCAGCAGCTCGAGACAGGGAAGACAGCCCCAGCATTTT
d_call: -; v_call: TRBV19; clone_size: -; j_call: TRBJ1-1; cdr3_aa: CASTRDTDTEAFF; cdr3_nt: TGTGCCAGTACGAGGGACACGGACACTGAAGCTTTCTTT
d_call: -; v_call: TRBV19; clone_size: -; j_call: TRBJ2-2; cdr3_aa: CASSSAGELFF; cdr3_nt: TGTGCCAGTAGTAGCGCCGGGGAGCTGTTTTTT
d_call: -; v_call: TRBV11-3; clone_size: -; j_call: TRBJ2-3; cdr3_aa: CASSTGTSTDTQYF; cdr3_nt: TGTGCCAGCAGTACCGGGACTAGCACAGATACGCAGTATTTT
d_call: -; v_call: TRBV15; clone_size: -; j_call: TRBJ2-7; cdr3_aa: CATSTDKGRGRNEQYF; cdr3_nt: TGTGCCACCAGCACAGATAAGGGCAGGGGTAGGAACGAGCAGTACTTC
d_call: TRBD1; v_call: TRBV27; clone_size: -; j_call: TRBJ2-7; cdr3_aa: CASSLLGTAYEQYF; cdr3_nt: TGTGCCAGCAGTTTATTGGGGACAGCCTACGAGCAGTACTTC
d_call: TRBD1; v_call: TRBV7-2; clone_size: once; j_call: TRBJ1-2; cdr3_aa: CASSLVNQGAVYYGYTF; cdr3_nt: TGTGCCAGCAGCTTAGTGAACCAGGGGGCTGTATACTATGGCTACACCTTC
d_call: -; v_call: TRBV30; clone_size: -; j_call: TRBJ2-1; cdr3_aa: CAQGLGVYNEQFF; cdr3_nt: TGTGCCCAGGGGCTAGGGGTATACAATGAGCAGTTCTTC
d_call: -; v_call: TRBV7-2; clone_size: once; j_call: TRBJ2-7; cdr3_aa: CASSLDGGAYEQYF; cdr3_nt: TGTGCCAGCAGCTTAGACGGCGGGGCCTACGAGCAGTACTTC
d_call: TRBD2; v_call: TRBV7-2; clone_size: -; j_call: TRBJ2-3; cdr3_aa: CASGIAGATNTDTQYF; cdr3_nt: TGTGCCAGCGGGATAGCGGGAGCTACCAACACAGATACGCAGTATTTT
d_call: -; v_call: TRBV4-3; clone_size: once; j_call: TRBJ2-7; cdr3_aa: CASSQDWRGYEQYF; cdr3_nt: TGCGCCAGCAGCCAAGATTGGCGGGGCTACGAGCAGTACTTC
d_call: -; v_call: TRBV7-2; clone_size: -; j_call: TRBJ2-5; cdr3_aa: CASSLIRGDAPSSSETQYF; cdr3_nt: TGTGCCAGCAGCTTAATCCGCGGGGACGCGCCGAGCTCGTCGGAGACCCAGTACTTC
d_call: -; v_call: TRBV7-2; clone_size: -; j_call: TRBJ2-7; cdr3_aa: CASSLAGGGEQYF; cdr3_nt: TGTGCCAGCAGCTTAGCGGGAGGAGGCGAGCAGTACTTC
d_call: TRBD1; v_call: TRBV18; clone_size: -; j_call: TRBJ1-4; cdr3_aa: CASSLPGTGEGTNEKLFF; cdr3_nt: TGTGCCAGCTCACTCCCCGGGACAGGGGAGGGGACTAATGAAAAACTGTTTTTT